One and the same sample provided the 21 T cell receptor beta chains below, sequenced in a study of shared clonotypes between healthy human individuals. Here immunoSEQ multiplex PCR was the method, and the copy in TCRdb shows in-frame clones only, minus some. The table lists about 1 million clones, around 74% of them singletons. The sequencing input was memory CD4+ T cells sorted from blood. As to subset: CD45RA-negative fraction. The receptors come from a man aged 18-30 years in good health.

This clone has more than one count but fewer than ten. V usage is TRBV28 and J usage is TRBJ1-2, with D uncertain. This CDR3 is built from 12 residues. In germline, CDR1 is MDHEN, CDR2 SYDVKM. V dropped 3 bases and J dropped 5 bases, with 7 bases sitting between them. The CDR3 here is CASSLGRYGYTF. For the CDR3, the DNA is TGTGCCAGCAGTTTGGGCCGGTATGGCTACACCTTC.

This clone has more than one count but fewer than ten. This sequence joins TRBV28 and TRBJ1-2; 9 bases line up with TRBD1. This CDR3 has 15 amino acids. The germline CDR1 and CDR2 sequences are MDHEN and SYDVKM. The trim removed 3 bases at V and 4 bases at J, leaving 6 bases unmatched. The CDR3 sequence: CASSFSSGQGYGYTF. CDR3 DNA sequence: TGTGCCAGCAGTTTTAGCTCGGGACAGGGCTATGGCTACACCTTC.

This clone was observed a single time. Distinct nucleotide sequences in the sample also encode this CDR3. V gene TRBV20-1 combines with J gene TRBJ2-2; no reliable D call. V was cut by 5 bases and J by 1 base, with 2 bases left in between. The CDR3 extends over 11 amino acids. Germline CDR1 and CDR2: DFQATT and SNEGSKA (reference sequence). The CDR3 loop reads CSAENTGELFF. The CDR3 DNA reads as TGCAGTGCTGAGAACACCGGGGAGCTGTTTTTT.

V and J are TRBV6-1 and TRBJ1-5; D is undetermined. Trimming pared 1 base from V and 2 bases from J, leaving 6 bases between. This CDR3 contains 14 residues. Germline V lookup: CDR1 MNHNS, CDR2 SASEGT. CDR3 in DNA: TGTGCCAGCAGTGAAGGTGGGGGCAATCAGCCCCAGCATTTT. It encodes CASSEGGGNQPQHF.

In its sample, this clone was seen once. This chain links TRBV9 with TRBJ2-5, with a weak D call TRBD2 (5 bases). This CDR3 is built from 15 residues. Germline values: CDR1 SGDLS, CDR2 YYNGEE. V dropped 2 bases and J dropped 10 bases, with 21 bases sitting between them. CDR3 protein: CASSVVSGSHEGQYF. The CDR3 DNA is TGTGCCAGCAGCGTGGTGTCGGGGTCTCACGAGGGCCAGTACTTC.

In its sample, this clone was seen once. The V call is TRBV27, the J call TRBJ2-1; D is perhaps TRBD2 (7 bases). Trimming removed 6 bases from V and 4 bases from J, with 19 bases in between. The CDR3 extends over 16 amino acids. Germline values: CDR1 MNHEY, CDR2 SMNVEV (reference sequence). Here the CDR3 reads CASSHSRGANYNEQFF. The CDR3 region has the DNA TGTGCCAGCAGCCACAGCCGGGGGGCCAATTACAATGAGCAGTTCTTC.

The chain recombines TRBV30 with TRBJ1-3, with D possibly matching TRBD1 (5 bases). The germline V gene encodes CDR1 GTSNPN and CDR2 SVGIG (reference sequence). The length of the CDR3 is 14 residues. Trimming stripped 0 bases from V and 3 bases from J, with 9 bases between. The CDR3 region has the DNA TGTGCCTGGAGTGTAGGGGCACGTGGAAACACCATATATTTT. Translated: CAWSVGARGNTIYF.

The gene calls are TRBV7-2 and TRBJ2-1; 10 bases map to TRBD2. Trimming removed 3 bases from V and 7 bases from J; junction bases left unmatched: 3. The CDR3 consists of 14 residues. Germline CDR1 reads SGHTA; CDR2 reads FQGNSA. CDR3 region: CASSFGLAVNEQFF. CDR3 in DNA: TGTGCCAGCAGCTTTGGACTAGCGGTGAATGAGCAGTTCTTC.

J is TRBJ2-5 and V is TRBV7-9, with D possibly TRBD2 on 6 matching bases. The V gene lost 5 bases and the J gene lost 4 bases, with 20 bases spanning the gap. CDR1 and CDR2 from the germline V gene are SEHNR and FQNEAQ (reference sequence). This CDR3 spans 16 amino acids. The CDR3 nucleotides read TGTGCCAGCAGCCGAGGTTCTATCGGGGAGGTAGAGACCCAGTACTTC. It codes for CASSRGSIGEVETQYF.

V and J are TRBV19 and TRBJ2-3; D remains ambiguous. V gave up 9 bases and J gave up 0 bases, with 16 bases separating them. Germline V lookup: CDR1 LNHDA, CDR2 SQIVND (reference sequence). The CDR3 runs 15 residues. CDR3 in DNA: TGTGCCAGCAAATACGGGTCTTACAGCACAGATACGCAGTATTTT. Translation: CASKYGSYSTDTQYF. Full variable domain (missing parts from reference TRBV19 and TRBJ2-3): DGGITQSPKYLFRKEGQNVTLSCEQNLNHDAMYWYRQDPGQGLRLIYYSQIVNDFQKGDIAEGYSVSREKKESFPLTVTSAQKNPTAFYLCASKYGSYSTDTQYFGPGTRLTVL.

V gene TRBV11-2 combines with J gene TRBJ2-7, with D possibly matching TRBD2 (6 bases). In germline, CDR1 is SGHAT, CDR2 FQNNGV. Trimming cost V 4 bases and J 7 bases, with 11 bases left between them. The CDR3 totals 12 residues. DNA for the CDR3: TGTGCCAGCAGCTCCCGGGGGAGGGAGCAGTACTTC. Residues: CASSSRGREQYF.

This clone was recorded a few times. The same CDR3 also results from other DNA sequences found in this sample. The chain couples TRBV7-9 to TRBJ1-4, with D hard to call. Germline V lookup: CDR1 SEHNR, CDR2 FQNEAQ (reference sequence). Trimming stripped 1 base from V and 6 bases from J, with 6 bases between. CDR3 length: 13 amino acids. The CDR3 protein is CASSLGSHEKLFF. The CDR3 nucleotides read TGTGCCAGCAGCTTAGGGAGTCATGAAAAACTGTTTTTT.

As regards this clone: The sample holds other DNA sequences that translate to the same CDR3. The rearrangement joins TRBV18 to TRBJ1-5; 7 bases line up with TRBD1. The CDR3 is 14 residues long. CDR1 is KGHSH and CDR2 is LQKENI in the germline V gene. After removal of 3 bases from V and 2 bases from J, the junction contained 1 base not matched to a gene. The CDR3 sequence: CASSPQGGNQPQHF. CDR3 coding DNA: TGTGCCAGCTCACCCCAGGGGGGCAATCAGCCCCAGCATTTT.

This chain's CDR3 is CASSHRELAGTDTQYF. The CDR3 DNA reads TGTGCCAGCAGCCATCGTGAGCTAGCGGGCACAGATACGCAGTATTTT. The chain employs TRBV11-2 and TRBJ2-3, with 7 bases matching TRBD2. This CDR3 is built from 16 residues. Germline CDR1 is SGHAT and CDR2 is FQNNGV. Trimming cost V 5 bases and J 1 base; bases outside gene matches: 9.

This chain links TRBV27 with TRBJ1-2; 9 bases fit TRBD1. CDR3 length: 13 residues. The J segment lost 4 bases and the V segment lost 5 bases, leaving 2 bases of the junction unmatched. Germline V lookup: CDR1 MNHEY, CDR2 SMNVEV (reference sequence). CDR3 sequence (DNA): TGTGCCAGCAGTAGGACAGGGGCCTATGGCTACACCTTC. Encoded protein: CASSRTGAYGYTF.

The rearrangement uses TRBV7-9 and TRBJ1-2; possible D gene TRBD1, 5 bases. V lost 5 bases and J lost 4, with 11 bases in between. The CDR3 extends over 13 amino acids. The germline gives CDR1 SEHNR, CDR2 FQNEAQ (reference sequence). The chain's CDR3 is CASSADRIYGYTF. The DNA for the CDR3 is TGTGCCAGCAGCGCCGACAGAATCTATGGCTACACCTTC.

The V and J genes are TRBV6-5 and TRBJ2-7; tentatively, D is TRBD1 (5 bases). Per the germline V gene, CDR1 is MNHEY and CDR2 is SVGAGI. Trimming pared 4 bases from V and 3 bases from J, leaving 7 bases between. The CDR3 is 12 residues long. The CDR3 DNA reads TGTGCCAGCAGTTCCACAGGCTACGAGCAGTACTTC. Its translation: CASSSTGYEQYF.

V usage is TRBV7-9 and J usage is TRBJ2-1; D gene uncertain. V was trimmed by 5 bases and J by 4 bases, leaving 3 bases between them. This CDR3 region has 11 residues. CDR1 is SEHNR, CDR2 FQNEAQ, per germline (reference sequence). The CDR3 DNA reads as TGTGCCAGCAGCATATACAATGAGCAGTTCTTC. It is translated as CASSIYNEQFF.

V is TRBV11-2 and J is TRBJ2-7, with 9 nucleotides matching TRBD1. This CDR3 comprises 14 residues. Germline CDR1 is SGHAT and CDR2 is FQNNGV. Germline trimming cut 4 bases from V and 11 bases from J; bases unmatched to any gene: 12. CDR3 in DNA: TGTGCCAGCAGCTCTTCCGGGACAGGGTGGGTGGAGTACTTC. Its protein is CASSSSGTGWVEYF. The full variable domain, rest sourced from reference TRBV11-2 and TRBJ2-7, is EAGVAQSPRYKIIEKRQSVAFWCNPISGHATLYWYQQILGQGPKLLIQFQNNGVVDDSQLPKDRFSAERLKGVDSTLKIQPAKLEDSAVYLCASSSSGTGWVEYFGPGTRLTVT.

The chain joins TRBV2 to TRBJ1-1; maybe TRBD1 (5 bases). The V and J ends lost 6 bases and 1 base respectively, with 12 bases between them. The CDR3 is 14 amino acids. Looked up from germline, CDR1 is SNHLY and CDR2 is FYNNEI. CDR3 sequence reads: CASSLGGKNTEAFF. The CDR3 nucleotides read TGTGCCAGCAGCCTTGGGGGGAAGAACACTGAAGCTTTCTTT.

In this sample, this clone turned up a few times. This chain connects TRBV30 to TRBJ1-6, with 8 bases identical to TRBD1. Germline V gene sequence: CDR1 GTSNPN, CDR2 SVGIG (reference sequence). This CDR3 comprises 12 residues. Germline trimming cut 3 bases from V and 11 bases from J; bases unmatched to any gene: 3. The CDR3: CAWSLQGAPLHF. The CDR3 nucleotides read TGTGCCTGGAGCCTACAGGGGGCACCCCTCCACTTT.